The clone carrying this TCR beta chain was recorded a few times. Its antigen is currently unknown. These data are taken from a study of CD8+ T cells in alopecia areata. Whole-study findings and limits: TCR sharing across patients was less clear than in mice, possibly HLA-related.

Sequencing used cDNA as its template, made by extracting RNA and reverse transcribing it. Some clones are missing from TCRdb's copy, which holds only in-frame ones; the method was immunoSEQ multiplex PCR. The table shows about 110,000 clones, with over 55% occurring only once. Sorting of PBMCs yielded the CD4+ and CD8+ T cells. This TCR was recovered from a human donor with alopecia areata. Sequenced material: NKG2D-low CD8+ T cells sorted from blood.

For the CDR3, the DNA is TGTGCCAGCAGAGGGGGCTCCTATGGCTACACCTTC. It codes for CASRGGSYGYTF. V gene TRBV2 combines with J gene TRBJ1-2; 7 bases map to TRBD1. There are 12 residues in the CDR3. Germline V lookup: CDR1 SNHLY, CDR2 FYNNEI. V gave up 6 bases and J gave up 4 bases; unmatched junction bases: 2.